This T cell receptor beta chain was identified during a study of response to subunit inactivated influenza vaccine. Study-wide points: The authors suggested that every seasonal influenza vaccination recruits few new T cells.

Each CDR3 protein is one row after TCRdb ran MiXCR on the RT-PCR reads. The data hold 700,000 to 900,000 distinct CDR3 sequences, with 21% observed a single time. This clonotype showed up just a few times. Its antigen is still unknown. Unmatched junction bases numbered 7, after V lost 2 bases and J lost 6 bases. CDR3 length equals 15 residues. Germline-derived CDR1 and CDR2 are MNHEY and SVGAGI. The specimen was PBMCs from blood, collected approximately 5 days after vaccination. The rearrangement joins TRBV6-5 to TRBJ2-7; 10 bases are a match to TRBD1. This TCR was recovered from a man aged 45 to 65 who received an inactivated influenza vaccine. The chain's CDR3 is CASSYDRGQMGEQYF. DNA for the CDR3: TGTGCCAGCAGTTACGACAGGGGGCAAATGGGCGAGCAGTACTTC.